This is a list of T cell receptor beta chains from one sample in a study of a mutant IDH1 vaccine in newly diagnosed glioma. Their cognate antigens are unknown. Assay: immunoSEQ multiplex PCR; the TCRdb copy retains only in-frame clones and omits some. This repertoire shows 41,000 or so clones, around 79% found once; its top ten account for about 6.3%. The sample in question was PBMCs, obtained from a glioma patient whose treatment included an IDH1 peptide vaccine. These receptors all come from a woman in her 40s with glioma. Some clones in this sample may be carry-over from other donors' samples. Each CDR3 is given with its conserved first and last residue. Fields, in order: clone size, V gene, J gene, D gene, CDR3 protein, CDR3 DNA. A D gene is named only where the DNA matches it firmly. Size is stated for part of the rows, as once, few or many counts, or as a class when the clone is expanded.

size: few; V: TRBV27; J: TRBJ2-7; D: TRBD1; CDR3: CASSSGTGPYEQYF; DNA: TGTGCCAGCAGTTCCGGGACAGGGCCCTACGAGCAGTACTTC
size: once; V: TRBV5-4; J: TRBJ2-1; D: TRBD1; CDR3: CASSWAGTGVDEQFF; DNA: TGTGCCAGCAGCTGGGCCGGGACAGGGGTCGATGAGCAGTTCTTC
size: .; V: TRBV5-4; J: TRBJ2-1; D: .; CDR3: CASSFYTRASYNEQFF; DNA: TGTGCCAGCAGCTTCTACACTAGGGCGTCTTACAATGAGCAGTTCTTC
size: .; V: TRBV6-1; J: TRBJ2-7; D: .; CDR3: CASSASDSYEQYF; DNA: TGTGCCAGCAGTGCTTCAGACTCCTACGAGCAGTACTTC
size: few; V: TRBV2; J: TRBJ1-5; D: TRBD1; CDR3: CASSEALRSRQGGQPQHF; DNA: TGTGCCAGCAGTGAAGCGCTTCGGTCCCGACAGGGCGGACAGCCCCAGCATTTT
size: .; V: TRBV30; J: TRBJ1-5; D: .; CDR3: CAWSPRRGIISNQPQHF; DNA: TGTGCCTGGAGTCCAAGGCGGGGAATCATTAGCAATCAGCCCCAGCATTTT
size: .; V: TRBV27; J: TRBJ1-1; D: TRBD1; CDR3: CASSSTGRDTEAFF; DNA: TGTGCCAGCAGTTCGACAGGGCGGGACACTGAAGCTTTCTTT
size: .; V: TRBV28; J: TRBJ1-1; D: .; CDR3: CATLTPQGTEAFF; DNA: TGTGCCACCCTTACGCCCCAGGGCACTGAAGCTTTCTTT
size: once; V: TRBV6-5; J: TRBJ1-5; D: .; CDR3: CASSYSRGGNQPQHF; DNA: TGTGCCAGCAGTTACTCCAGGGGTGGGAATCAGCCCCAGCATTTT
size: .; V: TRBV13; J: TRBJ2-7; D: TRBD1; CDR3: CASSLGDRGGEQYF; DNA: TGTGCCAGCAGCTTAGGGGACAGGGGAGGCGAGCAGTACTTC
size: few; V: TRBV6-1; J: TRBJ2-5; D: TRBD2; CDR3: CASSEAPYGRGETQYF; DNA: TGTGCCAGCAGTGAAGCCCCGTACGGGAGGGGCGAGACCCAGTACTTC
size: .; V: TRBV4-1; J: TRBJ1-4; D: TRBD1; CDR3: CASSLAGTELFF; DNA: TGCGCCAGCAGCCTCGCCGGGACAGAACTGTTTTTT
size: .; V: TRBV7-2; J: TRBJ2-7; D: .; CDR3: CASSLRAKGFYEQYF; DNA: TGTGCCAGCAGCTTAAGGGCTAAGGGGTTCTACGAGCAGTACTTC
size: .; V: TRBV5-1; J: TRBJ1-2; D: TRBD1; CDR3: CASGGTGAGYTF; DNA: TGCGCCAGCGGGGGGACAGGGGCTGGCTACACCTTC
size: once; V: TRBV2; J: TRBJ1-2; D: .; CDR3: CASSVTANYGYTF; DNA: TGTGCCAGCAGTGTAACAGCTAACTATGGCTACACCTTC
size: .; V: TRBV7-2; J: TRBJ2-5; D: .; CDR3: CASSLGGSQETQYF; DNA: TGTGCCAGCAGCTTAGGGGGCTCGCAAGAGACCCAGTACTTC
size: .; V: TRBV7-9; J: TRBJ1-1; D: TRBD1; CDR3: CASSLGGQGASEAFF; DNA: TGTGCCAGCAGCTTAGGAGGACAGGGGGCAAGTGAAGCTTTCTTT
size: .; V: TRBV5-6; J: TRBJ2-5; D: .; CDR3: CASSLEQETQYF; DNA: TGTGCCAGCAGCTTGGAACAAGAGACCCAGTACTTC
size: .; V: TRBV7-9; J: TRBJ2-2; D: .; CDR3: CASSLAGLPNTGELFF; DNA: TGTGCCAGCAGCTTAGCCGGACTTCCGAACACCGGGGAGCTGTTTTTT
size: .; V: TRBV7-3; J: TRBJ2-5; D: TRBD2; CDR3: CASSSPTAGGQETQYF; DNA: TGTGCCAGCAGCTCGCCAACAGCGGGGGGGCAGGAGACCCAGTACTTC
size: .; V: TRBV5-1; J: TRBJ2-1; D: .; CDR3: CASSLDPSHLWNEQFF; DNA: TGCGCCAGCAGCTTGGATCCCTCCCATCTGTGGAATGAGCAGTTCTTC
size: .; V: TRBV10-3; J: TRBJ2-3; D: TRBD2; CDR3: CATSGSTDTQYF; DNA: TGTGCGACTAGCGGTAGCACAGATACGCAGTATTTT
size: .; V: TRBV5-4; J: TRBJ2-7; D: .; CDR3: CASSAGSSYEQYF; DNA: TGTGCCAGCAGCGCCGGGAGTTCCTACGAGCAGTACTTC
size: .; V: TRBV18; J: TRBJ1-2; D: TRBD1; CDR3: CASSPRQGVDGYTF; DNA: TGTGCCAGCTCACCGAGACAGGGGGTGGATGGCTACACCTTC
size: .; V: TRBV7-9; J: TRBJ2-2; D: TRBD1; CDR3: CASSIPGQGAGELFF; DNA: TGTGCCAGCAGCATACCGGGACAGGGGGCCGGGGAGCTGTTTTTT
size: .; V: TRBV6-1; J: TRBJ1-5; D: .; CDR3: CASRGGVVSNQPQHF; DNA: TGTGCCAGCAGGGGGGGAGTAGTTAGCAATCAGCCCCAGCATTTT
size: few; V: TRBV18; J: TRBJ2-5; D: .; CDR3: CASSPQARTEGTQYF; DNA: TGTGCCAGCTCACCACAGGCTAGGACAGAGGGGACCCAGTACTTC
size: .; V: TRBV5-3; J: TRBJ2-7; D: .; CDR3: CARSSGAGSRSYEQYF; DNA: TGTGCCAGAAGCTCCGGGGCAGGGAGCCGTTCCTACGAGCAGTACTTC
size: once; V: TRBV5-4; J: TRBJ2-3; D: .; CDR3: CASSGQHDTDTQYF; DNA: TGTGCCAGCAGCGGACAGCATGACACAGATACGCAGTATTTT
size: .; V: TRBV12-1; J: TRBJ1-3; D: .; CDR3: CASSFQGASGNTIYF; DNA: TGTGCCAGCAGCTTTCAGGGGGCGTCTGGAAACACCATATATTTT
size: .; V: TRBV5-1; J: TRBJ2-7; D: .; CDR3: CASSPKFQKPYEQYF; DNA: TGCGCCAGCAGCCCGAAATTTCAGAAACCCTACGAGCAGTACTTC
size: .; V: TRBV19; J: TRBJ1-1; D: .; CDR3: CASTPGVNTEAFF; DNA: TGTGCCAGTACGCCAGGTGTAAACACTGAAGCTTTCTTT
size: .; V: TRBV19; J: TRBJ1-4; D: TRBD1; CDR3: CASSTTGMRDEKLFF; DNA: TGTGCCAGTAGTACGACAGGGATGAGGGATGAAAAACTGTTTTTT
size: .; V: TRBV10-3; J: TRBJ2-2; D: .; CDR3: CAIKEWQGQTGELFF; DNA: TGTGCCATAAAAGAGTGGCAGGGGCAAACCGGGGAGCTGTTTTTT
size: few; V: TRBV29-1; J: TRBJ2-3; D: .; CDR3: CSVRERGRGGDTQYF; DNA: TGCAGCGTTCGCGAGAGGGGCAGGGGTGGGGATACGCAGTATTTT
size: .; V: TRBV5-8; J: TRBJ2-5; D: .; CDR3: CASSSRGSAKETQYF; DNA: TGTGCCAGCAGCTCCCGCGGGTCGGCCAAAGAGACCCAGTACTTC
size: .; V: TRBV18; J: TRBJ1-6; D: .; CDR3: CASSLLPVGTDNSPLHF; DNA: TGTGCCAGCTCACTCTTACCCGTCGGGACGGATAATTCACCCCTCCACTTT
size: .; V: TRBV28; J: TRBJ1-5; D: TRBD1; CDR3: CASKGQGVSNQPQHF; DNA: TGTGCCAGCAAGGGACAGGGAGTCAGCAATCAGCCCCAGCATTTT
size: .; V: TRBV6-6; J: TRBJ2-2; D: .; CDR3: CASHTGSAGELFF; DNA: TGTGCCAGCCATACAGGTTCGGCCGGGGAGCTGTTTTTT
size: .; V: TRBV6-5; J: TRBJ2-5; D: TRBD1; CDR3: CASSLGQARETQYF; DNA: TGTGCCAGCAGTTTGGGACAGGCGAGGGAGACCCAGTACTTC
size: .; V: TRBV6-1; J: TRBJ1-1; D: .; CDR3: CASRLTGLLTEAFF; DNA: TGTGCCAGCAGACTTACAGGGCTTCTCACTGAAGCTTTCTTT
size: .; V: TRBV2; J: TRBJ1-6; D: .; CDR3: CASVIGGGSPLHF; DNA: TGTGCCAGCGTCATCGGGGGAGGTTCACCCCTCCACTTT